This T cell receptor beta chain appears in the sequencing data of a study of T cell responses to AZD1222 COVID-19 vaccine. The study's findings and limits: Elevations in Spike-specific TCR breadth and depth followed administration of two AZD1222 doses. Spike regions recognized by vaccine-associated CD4 TCRs spanned the protein, led by 160-218 and 743-854. AZD1222 recipients seropositive at baseline numbered only five to seven. Donors in the cohort were predominantly white British and more often female, and clonal diversity was possibly underestimated.

The CDR3 has 16 amino acids. V lost 1 base to trimming and J lost 5 bases; unmatched junction nucleotides: 7. Germline loops: CDR1 SGHKS, CDR2 YYEKEE (reference sequence). Sequenced by immunoSEQ multiplex PCR; TCRdb stores in-frame clones only, minus some. The table has around 150,000 clones, approximately 91% seen once; the top ten hold around 1.8%. As for this clone: Its target is unknown.

This clonotype originated in an adult who received the AZD1222 COVID-19 vaccine. This chain uses TRBV5-5 with TRBJ1-5; 9 bases are a match to TRBD1. The input for sequencing was peripheral blood, taken 28 days after the second AZD1222 dose. The CDR3 DNA is TGTGCCAGCAGCTTGTGGGGACAGGGTCGGGATCAGCCCCAGCATTTT. This sequence encodes CASSLWGQGRDQPQHF.